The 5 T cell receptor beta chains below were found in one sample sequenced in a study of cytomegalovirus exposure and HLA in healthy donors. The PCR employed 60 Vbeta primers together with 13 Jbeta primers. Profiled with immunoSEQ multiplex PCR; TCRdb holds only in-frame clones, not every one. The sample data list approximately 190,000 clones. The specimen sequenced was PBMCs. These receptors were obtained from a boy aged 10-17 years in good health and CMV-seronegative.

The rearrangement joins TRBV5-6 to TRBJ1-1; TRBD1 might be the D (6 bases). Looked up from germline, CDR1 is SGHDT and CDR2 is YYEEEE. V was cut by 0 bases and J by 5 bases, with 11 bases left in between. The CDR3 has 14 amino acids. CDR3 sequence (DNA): TGTGCCAGCAGCTTGGGGGGAGGGGGAACTGAAGCTTTCTTT. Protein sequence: CASSLGGGGTEAFF.

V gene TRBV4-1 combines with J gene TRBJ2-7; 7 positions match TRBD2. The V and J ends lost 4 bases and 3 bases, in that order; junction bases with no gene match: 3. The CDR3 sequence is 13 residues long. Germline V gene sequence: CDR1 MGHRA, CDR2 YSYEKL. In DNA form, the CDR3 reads TGCGCCAGCAGCCTTGGGGAGGGCTACGAGCAGTACTTC. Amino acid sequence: CASSLGEGYEQYF.

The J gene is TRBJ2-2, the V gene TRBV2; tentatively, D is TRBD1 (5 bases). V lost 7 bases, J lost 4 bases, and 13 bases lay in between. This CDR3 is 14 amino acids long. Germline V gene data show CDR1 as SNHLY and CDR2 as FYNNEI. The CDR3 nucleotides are TGTGCCAGCACCCCGGACACGCTCACCGGGGAGCTGTTTTTT. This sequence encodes CASTPDTLTGELFF.

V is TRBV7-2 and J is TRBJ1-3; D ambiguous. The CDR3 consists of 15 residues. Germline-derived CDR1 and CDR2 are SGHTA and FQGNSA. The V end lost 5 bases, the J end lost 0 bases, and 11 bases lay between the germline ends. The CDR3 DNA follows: TGTGCCAGCAGCGACTTACCTCTCTCTGGAAACACCATATATTTT. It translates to CASSDLPLSGNTIYF.

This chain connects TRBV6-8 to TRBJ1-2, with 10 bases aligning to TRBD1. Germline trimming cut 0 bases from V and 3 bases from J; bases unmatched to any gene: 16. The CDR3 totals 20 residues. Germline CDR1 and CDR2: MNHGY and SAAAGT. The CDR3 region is CASSYSVTEGGTGEDYGYTF. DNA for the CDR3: TGTGCCAGCAGTTACTCAGTAACCGAGGGAGGGACAGGGGAGGACTATGGCTACACCTTC.